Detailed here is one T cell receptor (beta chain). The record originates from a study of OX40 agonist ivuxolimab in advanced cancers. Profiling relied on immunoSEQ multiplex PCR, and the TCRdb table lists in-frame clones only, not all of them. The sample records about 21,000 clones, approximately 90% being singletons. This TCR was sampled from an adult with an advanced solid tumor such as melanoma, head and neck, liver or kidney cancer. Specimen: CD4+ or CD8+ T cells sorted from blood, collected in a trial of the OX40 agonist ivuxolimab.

CDR3 loop: CASSSGQGLISPLHF. In DNA form, the CDR3 reads TGTGCCAGCAGCAGTGGACAGGGTTTAATTTCACCCCTCCACTTT. The chain is built from TRBV5-6 and TRBJ1-6; 8 bases are shared with TRBD1. V shed 4 bases, J shed 9 bases, and the junction held 9 bases outside the gene matches. The CDR3 is 15 residues long. Germline lookup yields CDR1 SGHDT and CDR2 YYEEEE.